This paragraph covers one TCR beta chain sequence. A J-beta primer mix and a sample-barcoded 5' primer were used in a second PCR of roughly 7 to 12 cycles. TCRdb reprocessed the 5' RACE reads via MiXCR and lists one record per CDR3 protein. The table includes 1.4 million or so distinct CDR3 sequences, 35% to 45% detected once. This entry is derived from a study of blood T cells in healthy people across ages. The receptor was derived from a woman aged 18-30 years in good health. Sequencing input: blood.

The CDR3 bases are TGTGCCAGCACCTCCAATGGGGGGGGCTCCTACGAGCAGTACTTC. Its protein product is CASTSNGGGSYEQYF. The chain recombines TRBV28 with TRBJ2-7, with 7 positions matching TRBD2. The CDR3 runs 15 residues. Germline loops: CDR1 MDHEN, CDR2 SYDVKM. Unmatched junction bases numbered 9, after V lost 7 bases and J lost 0 bases.